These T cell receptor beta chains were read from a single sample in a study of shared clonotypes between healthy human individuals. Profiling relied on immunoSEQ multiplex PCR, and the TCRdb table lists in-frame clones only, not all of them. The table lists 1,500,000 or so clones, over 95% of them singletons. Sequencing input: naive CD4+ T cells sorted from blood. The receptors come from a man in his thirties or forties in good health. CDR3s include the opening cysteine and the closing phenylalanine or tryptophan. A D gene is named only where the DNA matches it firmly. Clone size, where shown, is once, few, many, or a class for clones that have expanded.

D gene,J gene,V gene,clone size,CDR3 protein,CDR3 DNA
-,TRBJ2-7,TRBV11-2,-,CASSLRGAATYEQYF,TGTGCCAGCAGCCTCCGGGGGGCGGCTACCTACGAGCAGTACTTC
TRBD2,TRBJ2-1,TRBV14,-,CASSRKPSGSSYNEQFF,TGTGCCAGCAGCCGCAAACCTAGCGGAAGTTCCTACAATGAGCAGTTCTTC
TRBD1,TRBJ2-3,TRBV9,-,CASSAQHADRDTDTQYF,TGTGCCAGCAGCGCACAACACGCTGACAGGGATACAGATACGCAGTATTTT
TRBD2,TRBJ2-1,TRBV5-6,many,CASSLFGTSSYNEQFF,TGTGCCAGCAGCTTGTTTGGGACTAGCTCCTACAATGAGCAGTTCTTC
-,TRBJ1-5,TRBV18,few,CASSPDSGNQPQHF,TGTGCCAGCTCACCGGACAGTGGTAATCAGCCCCAGCATTTT
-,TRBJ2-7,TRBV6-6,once,CASSYSISGKTHEQYF,TGTGCCAGCAGTTACTCGATATCTGGAAAAACCCACGAGCAGTACTTC
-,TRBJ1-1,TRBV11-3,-,CASSRPAGAITEAFF,TGTGCCAGCAGCCGGCCCGCAGGGGCGATCACTGAAGCTTTCTTT
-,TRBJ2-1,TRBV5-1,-,CASSRGTVIYNEQFF,TGCGCCAGCAGCCGGGGGACAGTCATATACAATGAGCAGTTCTTC
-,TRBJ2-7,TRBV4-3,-,CASSQDRRAYEQYF,TGCGCCAGCAGCCAAGATAGACGGGCTTACGAGCAGTACTTC
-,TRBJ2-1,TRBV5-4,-,CASSFQAPHNEQFF,TGTGCCAGCAGCTTTCAAGCACCTCACAATGAGCAGTTCTTC
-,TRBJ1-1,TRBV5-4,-,CASSPEGWWTEAFF,TGTGCCAGCAGCCCTGAGGGTTGGTGGACTGAAGCTTTCTTT
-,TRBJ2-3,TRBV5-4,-,CASSLQGLASTDTQYF,TGTGCCAGCAGCTTGCAGGGTTTGGCTAGCACAGATACGCAGTATTTT
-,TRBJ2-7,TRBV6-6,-,CASSYSDIRLYEQYF,TGTGCCAGCAGTTACTCGGACATCCGCCTATACGAGCAGTACTTC